A selection of T cell receptor beta chains follows, all from one sample in a study of PD-1 blockade in classical Hodgkin lymphoma. Generated by immunoSEQ multiplex PCR, the TCRdb table keeps only in-frame clones and is missing some. The sample has 30,000 or so clones; 85% to 95% are singletons. Sequencing was performed on peripheral blood mononuclear cells (PBMCs). Source of these receptors: a human donor with classical Hodgkin lymphoma. Each CDR3 is given with its conserved first and last residue. A D gene is named only where the DNA matches it firmly. The size entry is marked missing in some rows and otherwise reads once, few, many or a size class.

abundance	d_gene	j_gene	v_gene	CDR3nt	CDR3aa
.	.	TRBJ2-1	TRBV11-2	TGTGCCAGCAGCTTAGATAACGGCCGCAATGAGCAGTTCTTC	CASSLDNGRNEQFF
.	TRBD1	TRBJ2-1	TRBV10-3	TGTGCCATCAGTGTCGACAGGGCCTACAATGAGCAGTTCTTC	CAISVDRAYNEQFF
once	TRBD2	TRBJ2-7	TRBV7-8	TGTGCCAGCAGCTTCGTAATAGCGGGGGACTACGAGCAGTACTTC	CASSFVIAGDYEQYF
.	.	TRBJ1-2	TRBV21-1	TGTGCCAGCAGCTGTACCGGGACAGGGAATAGAACTTATGGCTACACCTTC	CASSCTGTGNRTYGYTF
.	.	TRBJ1-5	TRBV28	TGTGCCAGCAGTTTGGGGGGCGCGAGGCAGCCCCAGCATTTT	CASSLGGARQPQHF
.	.	TRBJ2-5	TRBV6-5	TGTGCCAGCAGTTACCGGCCTCAAGAGACCCAGTACTTC	CASSYRPQETQYF
.	.	TRBJ1-5	TRBV5-1	TGCGCCAGCAGCTTGGGGCTCCCCCCGAATCAGCCCCAGCATTTT	CASSLGLPPNQPQHF
.	.	TRBJ1-1	TRBV18	TGTGCCAGCTCACCACAAGGAGCTGGGGCGAACACTGAAGCTTTCTTT	CASSPQGAGANTEAFF
.	.	TRBJ2-3	TRBV15	TGTGCCACCAGCAAGATAGACACAGGTCGCACAGATACGCAGTATTTT	CATSKIDTGRTDTQYF
.	.	TRBJ1-5	TRBV5-8	TGTGCCAGCAGCTTGGCTGGGGGGGATCAGCCCCAGCATTTT	CASSLAGGDQPQHF
.	.	TRBJ2-7	TRBV7-9	TGTGCCAGCAGCCACGGAGTAATTTACGAGCAGTACTTC	CASSHGVIYEQYF
.	.	TRBJ2-1	TRBV18	TGTGCCAGCTCACCACTGGGGGTAGACAATGAGCAGTTCTTC	CASSPLGVDNEQFF
.	.	TRBJ1-2	TRBV4-2	TGTGCCAGCAGCCAAGGGGAGGCGGATGGCTACACCTTC	CASSQGEADGYTF
.	.	TRBJ2-7	TRBV19	TGTGCCAGTAGTCGCCGGGACTCCTACGAGCAGTACTTC	CASSRRDSYEQYF
.	TRBD2	TRBJ2-1	TRBV19	TGTGCCAGTAGTATACGCTTTTCCGGGACTACAAACAATGAGCAGTTCTTC	CASSIRFSGTTNNEQFF
.	.	TRBJ1-6	TRBV19	TGTGCCAGTAGTATTGGATTCCATACCCCCCTCCACTTT	CASSIGFHTPLHF